The 27 T cell receptor beta chains below all came from one sample that was sequenced in a study of post-analysis software for immune sequencing data. Study-wide results and limits: Relative to controls, patients had a handful of TRBV segments at higher frequency, with TRBV5-6, TRBV5-1 and TRBV20-1 among these.

No antigens are known for them. Tagging with unique molecular identifiers was a feature of the TCR beta cDNA libraries. TCRdb re-analysed the PCR reads in MiXCR, keeping a single row per CDR3 protein. The repertoire holds roughly 400,000 distinct CDR3 sequences, with approximately 39% as singletons. Material for sequencing was blood. All receptors derive from a girl aged 2-10 years with multiple sclerosis.

On this clonotype itself: At one end, the junction sequence differs from germline, possibly due to a read error. The V call is TRBV4-1, the J call TRBJ1-2; TRBD1 might be the D (6 bases). Germline CDR1 is MGHRA and CDR2 is YSYEKL. The CDR3 extends over 17 amino acids. This CDR3 is CAGSHGGAPDERVGYTF. The CDR3 DNA reads TGCGCCGGCAGCCACGGGGGGGCCCCCGATGAACGGGTTGGCTACACCTTC.

This clonotype came up a few times. The chain uses TRBV5-6 and TRBJ1-2; 7 bases fit TRBD1. The trim removed 5 bases at V and 6 bases at J, leaving 4 bases unmatched. From germline, CDR1 is SGHDT and CDR2 YYEEEE. The CDR3 runs 12 residues. The CDR3 DNA follows: TGTGCCAGCAGTCCGACAGGGCATGGCTACACCTTC. This encodes CASSPTGHGYTF.

With regard to this clonotype: A read error may account for a junction end that differs from germline. The CDR3 is CASSQDTATGTGSSGANVRTF. The CDR3 nucleotides are TGTGCCAGCAGCCAAGACACGGCGACCGGGACAGGGAGCTCTGGGGCCAACGTCCGGACTTTC. The gene calls are TRBV4-2 and TRBJ2-6, with 9 bases fitting TRBD1. The CDR3 runs 21 residues. Germline V CDR1 and CDR2: LGHNA, YNFKEQ.

This chain uses TRBV15 with TRBJ2-7, with 10 bases matching TRBD1. V lost 0 bases, J lost 5 bases, and 10 bases stayed unmatched. Per germline, CDR1 LNHNV and CDR2 YYDKDF (reference sequence). This CDR3 is 17 amino acids long. Here the CDR3 DNA reads TGTGCCACCAGCAGAGATTGGGGCCGGGACAGGGGTAACGAGCAGTACTTC. It encodes CATSRDWGRDRGNEQYF.

A word on this clonotype: Relative to the germline gene, one junction end is altered; a read error may explain this. The genes are TRBV27 and TRBJ2-3; TRBD2 agrees at 11 bases. This CDR3 contains 16 residues. Germline V CDR1 and CDR2: MNHEY, SMNVEV (reference sequence). The CDR3 here is CAGSLGEGLAAPTQYF. The CDR3, as DNA: TGTGCCGGCAGCCTCGGGGAGGGACTAGCGGCTCCTACGCAGTATTTT.

J is TRBJ2-1 and V is TRBV5-1; 10 nucleotides line up with TRBD1. This CDR3 spans 15 amino acids. The V gene's germline CDR1 is SGHRS and CDR2 YFSETQ. With 4 bases clipped from V and 4 bases from J, the junction kept 5 bases outside the gene matches. In DNA form, the CDR3 reads TGCGCCAGCAGCCCATCGGGACAGGGGTACAATGAGCAGTTCTTC. Protein product: CASSPSGQGYNEQFF.

This chain connects TRBV4-2 to TRBJ2-1, with TRBD1 as a possible D gene (6 bases). Trimming took off 4 bases at V and 4 bases at J, with 17 bases between the two ends. CDR1 is LGHNA, CDR2 YNFKEQ, per germline. CDR3 size: 16 residues. CDR3 amino acids: CASSPTDSPLYNEQFF. The CDR3 nucleotides read TGTGCCAGCAGCCCCACGGACAGTCCCCTTTACAATGAGCAGTTCTTC.

This chain uses TRBV12-3 or TRBV12-4 with TRBJ1-2; D uncertain. Between the trimmed V and J ends, which lost 6 bases and 4 bases, there was a span of 12 bases. The CDR3 loop spans 13 amino acids. The CDR3 sequence is CASSLGLSYGYTF. The CDR3 DNA follows: TGTGCCAGCAGCCTCGGGCTGAGCTATGGCTACACCTTC.

The sample holds one count of this clonotype. The rearrangement joins TRBV20-1 to TRBJ1-4; 7 nucleotides align to TRBD1. V lost 3 bases to trimming and J lost 4 bases; unmatched junction nucleotides: 5. The length of the CDR3 is 14 residues. Germline CDR1 and CDR2: DFQATT and SNEGSKA (reference sequence). CDR3 bases: TGCAGTGCTAGTGAGGGGGCGAATAATGAAAAACTGTTTTTT. Protein product: CSASEGANNEKLFF.

There are a few counts of this clonotype. The chain couples TRBV4-3 to TRBJ2-7, with 7 bases fitting TRBD2. The CDR3 sequence is 17 residues long. V dropped 0 bases and J dropped 2; count of bases not matched to a gene: 10. Per the germline V gene, CDR1 is LGHNA and CDR2 is YSLEER. The CDR3 reads CASSQDVNSGWTYEQYF. The CDR3 DNA sequence: TGCGCCAGCAGCCAAGATGTGAATAGCGGGTGGACCTACGAGCAGTACTTC.

V and J are TRBV29-1 and TRBJ2-1; 7 nucleotides align to TRBD2. Germline assignment: CDR1 SQVTM and CDR2 ANQGSEA. V was pared by 1 base and J by 8 bases, with 5 bases of the junction left unmatched. This CDR3 contains 13 residues. CDR3 amino acids: CSVEGTRGDEQFF. CDR3 sequence (DNA): TGCAGCGTTGAAGGGACTAGGGGAGATGAGCAGTTCTTC.

The chain couples TRBV28 to TRBJ1-2, with D tentatively TRBD1 (5 bases). Germline loops: CDR1 MDHEN, CDR2 SYDVKM. This CDR3 has 15 amino acids. Trimming pared 6 bases from V and 4 bases from J, leaving 18 bases between. The CDR3 bases are TGTGCCAGCAGAGAGACGGTGGAGGGGCGCTATGGCTACACCTTC. Translating gives CASRETVEGRYGYTF.

The chain employs TRBV4-2 and TRBJ2-6; 9 bases align to TRBD2. The CDR3 has 18 amino acids. The ends lost 9 bases at V and 1 base at J; junction bases unmatched: 13. Germline lookup yields CDR1 LGHNA and CDR2 YNFKEQ. The CDR3 nucleotides are TGTGCCAGTACTCTCGTGGCGGGAGGGCCGTCTGGGGCCAACGTCCTGACTTTC. This gives the protein CASTLVAGGPSGANVLTF.

This sequence joins TRBV6-5 and TRBJ1-1, with a weak D call TRBD1 (5 bases). The germline V and J ends were trimmed by 7 bases and 5 bases, with 20 bases remaining between them. The CDR3 spans 15 residues. Germline CDR1 reads MNHEY; CDR2 reads SVGAGI. The CDR3 coding sequence is TGTGCCAGCATCCCGAGGAGGGGACCGGGGACTGAAGCTTTCTTT. This codes for CASIPRRGPGTEAFF.

This clonotype was seen a few times. This chain connects TRBV24-1 to TRBJ2-3, with D perhaps TRBD1 (6 bases). The CDR3 is 16 amino acids. Trimming stripped 2 bases from V and 2 bases from J, with 13 bases between. Germline CDR1 is KGHDR and CDR2 is SFDVKD. The CDR3 is CATSDYRAGDTDTQYF. CDR3 nucleotides: TGTGCCACCAGTGATTATCGTGCAGGGGACACAGATACGCAGTATTTT.

In its sample, this clonotype was seen a few times. J is TRBJ2-3 and V is TRBV7-6; D remains ambiguous. With 3 bases removed from V and 4 bases from J, the gap between germline ends came to 14 bases. The CDR3 sequence is 15 residues long. Per germline, CDR1 SGHVS and CDR2 FNYEAQ. CDR3 sequence (DNA): TGTGCCAGCAGCTTCCTGGGTTCTTTCGCAGATACGCAGTATTTT. This gives the protein CASSFLGSFADTQYF.

For the CDR3, the DNA is TGTGCCAGCAGTTACGACAGGGGCTCCTACGAGCAGTACTTC. Translating gives CASSYDRGSYEQYF. The chain has TRBV6-2 or TRBV6-3 and TRBJ2-7, with TRBD1 matching over 8 bases. CDR3 length: 14 amino acids. Germline lookup yields CDR1 MNHEY and CDR2 SVGEGT. V trimming: 2 bases; J trimming: 0 bases; junction bases outside the gene matches: 0.

This clonotype has ten or more counts. The gene calls are TRBV7-2 and TRBJ1-2; D unclear. This CDR3 has 13 residues. Trimming removed 2 bases from V and 4 bases from J, with 8 bases in between. Germline V CDR1 and CDR2: SGHTA, FQGNSA. The CDR3 reads CASSLSGRYGYTF. In DNA form, the CDR3 reads TGTGCCAGCAGCTTATCCGGACGCTATGGCTACACCTTC.

This clonotype was found a few times. The V and J genes are TRBV7-2 and TRBJ2-2; D unclear. Germline CDR1 reads SGHTA; CDR2 reads FQGNSA. CDR3 length: 15 amino acids. Trimming left V 1 base short and J 3 bases short, with 9 bases between. CDR3 loop: CASSLGSQYTGELFF. CDR3 DNA sequence: TGTGCCAGCAGCTTAGGGTCGCAGTACACCGGGGAGCTGTTTTTT.

The V gene is TRBV7-9, the J gene TRBJ1-1; 8 bases fit TRBD1. V shed 5 bases and J 10 bases; nucleotides not matched to a gene: 9. Per germline, CDR1 SEHNR and CDR2 FQNEAQ (reference sequence). The CDR3 length is 13 residues. In DNA form, the CDR3 reads TGTGCCAGCAGCCCAAACAAAGACAGGGGAGCTTTCTTT. Amino acids: CASSPNKDRGAFF.

The chain has TRBV29-1 and TRBJ1-1; D is unclear. In germline, CDR1 is SQVTM, CDR2 ANQGSEA. CDR3 length: 12 residues. The ends were cut back, 3 bases at V and 0 bases at J, with 5 bases in the middle. CDR3 nucleotides: TGCAGCGTTGAGTTGATGAACACTGAAGCTTTCTTT. Protein sequence: CSVELMNTEAFF.

To note about this clonotype: Its ends do not fully match the called genes, so a read error is possible. The rearrangement uses TRBV5-1 and TRBJ2-6, with D perhaps TRBD1 (6 bases). The CDR3 loop spans 17 amino acids. Germline CDR1 reads SGHRS; CDR2 reads YFSETQ. The CDR3 loop reads CASSFAGVVSGANVRTF. DNA of the CDR3: TGCGCCAGCAGCTTCGCAGGGGTCGTCTCTGGGGCCAACGTCCGGACTTTC.

The genes are TRBV5-1 and TRBJ2-4, with a possible D match to TRBD1 (5 bases). V lost 2 bases to trimming and J lost 6 bases, with 15 bases between them. This CDR3 is built from 15 residues. Looked up from germline, CDR1 is SGHRS and CDR2 is YFSETQ. The CDR3 protein is CASSFQGPTANIQYF. CDR3 sequence (DNA): TGCGCCAGCAGCTTCCAGGGTCCAACGGCAAACATTCAGTACTTC.

This clonotype was counted a few times. This chain connects TRBV5-1 to TRBJ2-3; 9 bases align to TRBD1. CDR3 length: 15 residues. Germline lookup yields CDR1 SGHRS and CDR2 YFSETQ. V trimming: 3 bases; J trimming: 2 bases; junction bases outside the gene matches: 4. CDR3 sequence (DNA): TGCGCCAGCAGCTCCGGGACAGGGCCCACAGATACGCAGTATTTT. Translating it yields CASSSGTGPTDTQYF.

The CDR3 bases are TGTGCCAGCAATCTCAGAGAGGGACCCTACAATGAGCAGTTCTTC. Translating it yields CASNLREGPYNEQFF. V is TRBV28 and J is TRBJ2-1, with D perhaps given as TRBD1 or TRBD2 (5 bases each). Trimming removed 7 bases at V and 2 bases at J, with 15 bases between. The CDR3 length is 15 residues. Germline V lookup: CDR1 MDHEN, CDR2 SYDVKM.

The chain carries TRBV6-2 or TRBV6-3 and TRBJ2-5, with 7 bases fitting TRBD2. The CDR3 extends over 15 amino acids. The ends lost 8 bases at V and 2 bases at J; junction bases unmatched: 11. The V gene's germline CDR1 is MNHEY and CDR2 SVGEGT. CDR3 sequence reads: CASRRLAEIQETQYF. Here the CDR3 DNA reads TGTGCCAGCCGACGGCTAGCGGAAATTCAAGAGACCCAGTACTTC.

This clonotype has a handful of counts. V is TRBV7-9 and J is TRBJ1-1, with D maybe TRBD1 (6 bases). CDR3 length: 13 amino acids. Germline CDR1 SEHNR, CDR2 FQNEAQ (reference sequence). V was cut by 1 base and J by 8 bases, with 11 bases left in between. CDR3 region: CASSLEQGLEAFF. The CDR3 nucleotides read TGTGCCAGCAGCTTAGAACAGGGCTTAGAAGCTTTCTTT.